The source of this T cell receptor (beta chain) is a study of blood T cell repertoires in COVID-19. Study-wide context: PBMCs, B-cell-depleted T cells, or T cells were the source of the cDNA or gDNA that made up the material.

Data came from immunoSEQ multiplex PCR; TCRdb stores just in-frame clones and leaves some out. The sample carries about 58,000 clones, 85% recorded once. Trimming left V 6 bases short and J 4 bases short, with 9 bases between. The CDR3 loop spans 12 amino acids. Germline CDR1 reads SQVTM; CDR2 reads ANQGSEA. V and J are TRBV29-1 and TRBJ1-4; D remains unclear. The sample taken for sequencing was peripheral blood. The receptor was isolated from a middle-aged man with active COVID-19. CDR3 DNA sequence: TGCAGCGTGGGCAGGAGTAATGAAAAACTGTTTTTT. Translating gives CSVGRSNEKLFF.